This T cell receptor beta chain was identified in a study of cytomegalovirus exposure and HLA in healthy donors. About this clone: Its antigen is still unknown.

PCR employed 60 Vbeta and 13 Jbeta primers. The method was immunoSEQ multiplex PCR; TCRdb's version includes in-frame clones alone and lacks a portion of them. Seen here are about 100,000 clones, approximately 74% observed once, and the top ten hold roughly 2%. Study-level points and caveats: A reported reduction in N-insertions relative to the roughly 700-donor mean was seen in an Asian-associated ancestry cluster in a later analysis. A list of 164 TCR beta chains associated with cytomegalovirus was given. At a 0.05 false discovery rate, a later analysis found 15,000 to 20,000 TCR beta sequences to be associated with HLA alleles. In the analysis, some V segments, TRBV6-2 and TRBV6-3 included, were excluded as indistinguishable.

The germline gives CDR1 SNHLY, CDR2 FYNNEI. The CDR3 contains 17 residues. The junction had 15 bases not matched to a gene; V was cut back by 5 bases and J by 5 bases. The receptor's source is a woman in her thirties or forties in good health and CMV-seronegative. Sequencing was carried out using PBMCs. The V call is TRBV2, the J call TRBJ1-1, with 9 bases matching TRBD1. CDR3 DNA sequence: TGTGCCAGCAGTATTACCGACCGGGACAGGGTCCGGACTGAAGCTTTCTTT. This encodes CASSITDRDRVRTEAFF. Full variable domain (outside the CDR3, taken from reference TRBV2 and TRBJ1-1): EPEVTQTPSHQVTQMGQEVILRCVPISNHLYFYWYRQILGQKVEFLVSFYNNEISEKSEIFDDQFSVERPDGSNFTLKIRSTKLEDSAMYFCASSITDRDRVRTEAFFGQGTRLTVV.